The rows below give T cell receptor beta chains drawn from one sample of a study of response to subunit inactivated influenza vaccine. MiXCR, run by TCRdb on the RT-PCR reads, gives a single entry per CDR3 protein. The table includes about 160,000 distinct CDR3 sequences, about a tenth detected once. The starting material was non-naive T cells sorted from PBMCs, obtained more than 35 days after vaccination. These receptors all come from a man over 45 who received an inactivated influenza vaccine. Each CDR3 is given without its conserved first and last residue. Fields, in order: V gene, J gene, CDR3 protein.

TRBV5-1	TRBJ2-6	ASSETGANVLT
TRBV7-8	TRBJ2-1	ASSLVRLAGMNEQF
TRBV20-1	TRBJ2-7	SARDRPTSEQY
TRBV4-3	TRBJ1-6	ASSQERQAHRTLH
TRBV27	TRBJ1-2	ASSFLGTGGGDYGYT
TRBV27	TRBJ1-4	ASSLRPAARGDREKLF
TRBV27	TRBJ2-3	ASSLGSSGSGDTQY
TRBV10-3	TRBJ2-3	ATEAGRTDTQY
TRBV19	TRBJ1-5	ASSIGTPFDTWNQPQH
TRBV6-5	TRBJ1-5	ASSYAQGSQPQH